A selection of T cell receptor beta chains follows, all from one sample in a study of human T cells and chemical hapten exposure. TCRdb called the RACE reads again in MiXCR, with one record for every CDR3 protein. The sample has 80,000 to 95,000 distinct CDR3 sequences, 11% seen once. Sequenced material: whole blood, taken in connection with sensitization to the hapten diphenylcyclopropenone (DPC). Receptor source: a middle-aged man with alopecia areata. Some clones in this sample may be carry-over from other donors' samples. Both conserved end residues are part of each CDR3. Each record gives: D gene, V gene, J gene, clone size, CDR3 DNA, CDR3 protein. D genes are given only for firm matches. Clone size appears in some rows only: once, few, many, or a class for an expanded clone.

d_call: .; v_call: TRBV10-3; j_call: TRBJ2-7; clone_size: .; cdr3_nt: TGTGCCCTTTCGGACGGTGCCTACGAGCAGTACTTC; cdr3_aa: CALSDGAYEQYF
d_call: .; v_call: TRBV11-2; j_call: TRBJ2-4; clone_size: .; cdr3_nt: TGTGCCAGCAGCGCATCAACAGGAATAGCCAAAAACATTCAGTACTTC; cdr3_aa: CASSASTGIAKNIQYF
d_call: .; v_call: TRBV6-2/TRBV6-3; j_call: TRBJ2-5; clone_size: many; cdr3_nt: TGTGCCAGCACCATCGGACAGAAACAAGAGACCCAGTACTTC; cdr3_aa: CASTIGQKQETQYF
d_call: .; v_call: TRBV6-5; j_call: TRBJ1-1; clone_size: .; cdr3_nt: TGTGCCACCTCCCGGGGCGGGCCGAACACTGAAGCTTTCTTT; cdr3_aa: CATSRGGPNTEAFF
d_call: TRBD2; v_call: TRBV24-1; j_call: TRBJ2-3; clone_size: few; cdr3_nt: TGTGCCACCGGGTTGGGATCCGTCCTAGCGGGAGGAACAGATACGCAGTATTTT; cdr3_aa: CATGLGSVLAGGTDTQYF
d_call: .; v_call: TRBV6-2/TRBV6-3; j_call: TRBJ2-7; clone_size: few; cdr3_nt: TGTGCCAGCAGTCAGACTAGGGAGCAGTACTTC; cdr3_aa: CASSQTREQYF
d_call: .; v_call: TRBV29-1; j_call: TRBJ2-3; clone_size: .; cdr3_nt: TGCAGCGTTGAAGAAGGGACGGTCACAGATACGCAGTATTTT; cdr3_aa: CSVEEGTVTDTQYF
d_call: .; v_call: TRBV28; j_call: TRBJ2-7; clone_size: many; cdr3_nt: TGTGCCAGCAGTTTAGGCTACGAGCAGTACTTC; cdr3_aa: CASSLGYEQYF
d_call: .; v_call: TRBV6-6; j_call: TRBJ1-1; clone_size: few; cdr3_nt: TGTGCCAGCAGCCCAGGTTCGACCACTGAAGCTTTCTTT; cdr3_aa: CASSPGSTTEAFF
d_call: .; v_call: TRBV24-1; j_call: TRBJ2-2; clone_size: few; cdr3_nt: TGTGCCACCAGTGATTCACGGAGGTCCACCGGGGAGCTGTTTTTT; cdr3_aa: CATSDSRRSTGELFF
d_call: .; v_call: TRBV28; j_call: TRBJ1-6; clone_size: .; cdr3_nt: TGTGCCAGCGGGAGACGGGGTGCGAATTCACCCCTCCACTTT; cdr3_aa: CASGRRGANSPLHF
d_call: .; v_call: TRBV2; j_call: TRBJ2-7; clone_size: .; cdr3_nt: TGTGCCAGCAGTGAAGACCTAGGGAGCTACGAGCAGTACTTC; cdr3_aa: CASSEDLGSYEQYF
d_call: TRBD1; v_call: TRBV28; j_call: TRBJ1-2; clone_size: few; cdr3_nt: TGTGCCAGCAGTCAACAGGGGTTTATCTATGGCTACACCTTC; cdr3_aa: CASSQQGFIYGYTF
d_call: .; v_call: TRBV28; j_call: TRBJ1-5; clone_size: .; cdr3_nt: TGTGCCAGCAGTTTACCCCGCTTGCCCGGCAATCAGCCCCAGCATTTT; cdr3_aa: CASSLPRLPGNQPQHF
d_call: .; v_call: TRBV5-1; j_call: TRBJ1-5; clone_size: few; cdr3_nt: TGCGCCAGCAGCTATGACGGGATTTATAGCAATCAGCCCCAGCATTTT; cdr3_aa: CASSYDGIYSNQPQHF
d_call: .; v_call: TRBV10-3; j_call: TRBJ1-2; clone_size: few; cdr3_nt: TGTGCCCACCGGGGCACTGGGAACTATGGCTACACCTTC; cdr3_aa: CAHRGTGNYGYTF
d_call: .; v_call: TRBV20-1; j_call: TRBJ1-1; clone_size: few; cdr3_nt: TGCAGTGCTGGGGGGGGGCGTGGAGGAACTATGAACACTGAAGCTTTCTTT; cdr3_aa: CSAGGGRGGTMNTEAFF
d_call: .; v_call: TRBV5-4; j_call: TRBJ2-1; clone_size: few; cdr3_nt: TGTGCCAGCAGCTTGGCCGGAACTAGAGTCGCTGGTGAGCAGTTCTTC; cdr3_aa: CASSLAGTRVAGEQFF
d_call: TRBD1; v_call: TRBV6-2/TRBV6-3; j_call: TRBJ2-1; clone_size: many; cdr3_nt: TGTGCCAGCAGTTACGGGACAGGGGGGAAGAATGAGCAGTTCTTC; cdr3_aa: CASSYGTGGKNEQFF
d_call: .; v_call: TRBV24-1; j_call: TRBJ2-5; clone_size: few; cdr3_nt: TGTGCCACCAGTGATTACTCCCGGGGGACCCAGTACTTC; cdr3_aa: CATSDYSRGTQYF
d_call: .; v_call: TRBV5-1; j_call: TRBJ2-1; clone_size: few; cdr3_nt: TGCGCCAGCAGCCTAATCAGCACTGCCTACAATGAGCAGTTCTTC; cdr3_aa: CASSLISTAYNEQFF
d_call: TRBD2; v_call: TRBV6-4; j_call: TRBJ2-1; clone_size: many; cdr3_nt: TGTGCCAGCAGTGTACTAGCGGGAGGAGTTTTCGAGCAGTTCTTC; cdr3_aa: CASSVLAGGVFEQFF
d_call: .; v_call: TRBV6-2/TRBV6-3; j_call: TRBJ2-6; clone_size: .; cdr3_nt: TGTGCCAGCAGTAAACCGGGATCTGGGGCCAACGTCCTGACTTTC; cdr3_aa: CASSKPGSGANVLTF
d_call: TRBD2; v_call: TRBV24-1; j_call: TRBJ2-1; clone_size: few; cdr3_nt: TGTGCCACCAGTGATAGACTAGCGGGAAATTACAATGAGCAGTTCTTC; cdr3_aa: CATSDRLAGNYNEQFF
d_call: TRBD1; v_call: TRBV27; j_call: TRBJ1-4; clone_size: .; cdr3_nt: TGTGCCAGCAGTTTATCTGCTGCCGGACAGGGCCTTAATGAAAAACTGTTTTTT; cdr3_aa: CASSLSAAGQGLNEKLFF
d_call: TRBD1; v_call: TRBV18; j_call: TRBJ2-7; clone_size: .; cdr3_nt: TGTGCCAGCTCACCATTGTTAACCCCAGGGGGCTCCTACGAGCAGTACTTC; cdr3_aa: CASSPLLTPGGSYEQYF
d_call: .; v_call: TRBV20-1; j_call: TRBJ1-3; clone_size: many; cdr3_nt: TGCAGTGCTGCCTCAGGGAGCTCTGGAAACACCATATATTTT; cdr3_aa: CSAASGSSGNTIYF
d_call: TRBD2; v_call: TRBV7-9; j_call: TRBJ2-1; clone_size: few; cdr3_nt: TGTGCCAGCAGCTTAGCGGGAGGGCCCCACAATGAGCAGTTCTTC; cdr3_aa: CASSLAGGPHNEQFF
d_call: TRBD1; v_call: TRBV20-1; j_call: TRBJ2-3; clone_size: few; cdr3_nt: TGCAGTGCTACGCCGGGACAGTCGTTCAGCACGTATTTT; cdr3_aa: CSATPGQSFSTYF
d_call: .; v_call: TRBV29-1; j_call: TRBJ2-7; clone_size: few; cdr3_nt: TGCAGCGTTGATTCGCAGGGGAACTACGAGCAGTACTTC; cdr3_aa: CSVDSQGNYEQYF
d_call: TRBD1; v_call: TRBV12-3/TRBV12-4; j_call: TRBJ1-1; clone_size: .; cdr3_nt: TGTGCCAGCAGTATGGGACAGTTACACACTGAAGCTTTCTTT; cdr3_aa: CASSMGQLHTEAFF
d_call: .; v_call: TRBV2; j_call: TRBJ2-3; clone_size: few; cdr3_nt: TGTGCCAGCAGAAGCGGTAAAATGGTAGATACGCAGTATTTT; cdr3_aa: CASRSGKMVDTQYF
d_call: TRBD1; v_call: TRBV6-6; j_call: TRBJ2-3; clone_size: few; cdr3_nt: TGTGCCACCCAGGGACAGCTACTCACAGATACGCAGTATTTT; cdr3_aa: CATQGQLLTDTQYF
d_call: .; v_call: TRBV21-1; j_call: TRBJ1-1; clone_size: many; cdr3_nt: TGTGCCAGCAGCAAAGAAAAGGACAGGACTATAAACACTGAAGCTTTCTTT; cdr3_aa: CASSKEKDRTINTEAFF
d_call: .; v_call: TRBV27; j_call: TRBJ2-5; clone_size: many; cdr3_nt: TGTGCCAGCAGTCTCCTCGACAGCCAAGAGACCCAGTACTTC; cdr3_aa: CASSLLDSQETQYF
d_call: TRBD1; v_call: TRBV12-3/TRBV12-4; j_call: TRBJ2-1; clone_size: few; cdr3_nt: TGTGCCAGCAGTCCAGACCGGGACAGGGGATCCAATGAGCAGTTCTTC; cdr3_aa: CASSPDRDRGSNEQFF
d_call: .; v_call: TRBV20-1; j_call: TRBJ2-7; clone_size: .; cdr3_nt: TGCAGTGCTTGGACAAGGGCCTTCAGCGAGCAGTACTTC; cdr3_aa: CSAWTRAFSEQYF
d_call: .; v_call: TRBV10-3; j_call: TRBJ2-7; clone_size: many; cdr3_nt: TGTGCCATCAGTGGTGGAGGAAACTACGAGCAGTACTTC; cdr3_aa: CAISGGGNYEQYF
d_call: TRBD2; v_call: TRBV7-9; j_call: TRBJ2-5; clone_size: .; cdr3_nt: TGTGCCAGCAGCGTGGGACTAGCGGGAGCGAGTTTCGGAGAGACCCAGTACTTC; cdr3_aa: CASSVGLAGASFGETQYF